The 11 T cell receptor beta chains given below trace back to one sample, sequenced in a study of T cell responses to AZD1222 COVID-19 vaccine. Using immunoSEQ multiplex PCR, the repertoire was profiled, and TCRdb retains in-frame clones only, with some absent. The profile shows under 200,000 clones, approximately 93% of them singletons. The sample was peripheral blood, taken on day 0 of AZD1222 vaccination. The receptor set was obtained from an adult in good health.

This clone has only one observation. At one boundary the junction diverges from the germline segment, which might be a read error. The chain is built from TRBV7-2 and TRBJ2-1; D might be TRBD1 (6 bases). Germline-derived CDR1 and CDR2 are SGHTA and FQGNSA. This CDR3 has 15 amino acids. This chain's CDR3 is CASSLGGQRMSQGIF. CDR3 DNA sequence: TGTGCCAGCAGCTTGGGCGGACAGCGTATGAGCCAAGGTATCTTC.

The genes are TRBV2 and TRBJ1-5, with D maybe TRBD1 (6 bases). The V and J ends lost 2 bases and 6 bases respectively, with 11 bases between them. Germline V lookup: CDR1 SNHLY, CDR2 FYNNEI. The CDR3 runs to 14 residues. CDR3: CASSERVGAQPQHF. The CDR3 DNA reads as TGTGCCAGCAGTGAACGCGTGGGGGCTCAGCCCCAGCATTTT.

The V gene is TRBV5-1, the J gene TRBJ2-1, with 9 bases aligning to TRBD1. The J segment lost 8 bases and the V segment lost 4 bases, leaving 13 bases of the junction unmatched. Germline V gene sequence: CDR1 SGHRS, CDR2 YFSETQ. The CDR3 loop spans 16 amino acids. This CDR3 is CASSPFPGTGPDEQFF. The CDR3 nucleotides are TGCGCCAGCAGCCCATTCCCCGGGACAGGGCCGGATGAGCAGTTCTTC. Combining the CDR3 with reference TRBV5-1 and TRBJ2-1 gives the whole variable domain KAGVTQTPRYLIKTRGQQVTLSCSPISGHRSVSWYQQTPGQGLQFLFEYFSETQRNKGNFPGRFSGRQFSNSRSEMNVSTLELGDSALYLCASSPFPGTGPDEQFFGPGTRLTVL.

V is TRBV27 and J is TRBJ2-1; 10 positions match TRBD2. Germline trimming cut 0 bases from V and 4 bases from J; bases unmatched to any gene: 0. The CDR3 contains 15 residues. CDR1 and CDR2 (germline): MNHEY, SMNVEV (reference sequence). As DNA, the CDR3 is TGTGCCAGCAGTTTATCACTAGCGGGGTACAATGAGCAGTTCTTC. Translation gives CASSLSLAGYNEQFF.

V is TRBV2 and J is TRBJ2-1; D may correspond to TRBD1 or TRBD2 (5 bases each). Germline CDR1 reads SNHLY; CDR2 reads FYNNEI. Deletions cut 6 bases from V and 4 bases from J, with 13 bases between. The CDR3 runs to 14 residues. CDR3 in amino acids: CASSSRGTYNEQFF. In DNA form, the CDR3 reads TGTGCCAGCAGCTCGAGGGGCACATACAATGAGCAGTTCTTC.

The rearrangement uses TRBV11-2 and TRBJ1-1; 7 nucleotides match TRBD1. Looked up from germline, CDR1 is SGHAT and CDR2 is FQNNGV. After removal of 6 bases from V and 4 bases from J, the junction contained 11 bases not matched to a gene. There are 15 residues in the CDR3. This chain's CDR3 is CASRSTGQQSTEAFF. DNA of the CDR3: TGTGCCAGCAGATCCACGGGACAGCAAAGCACTGAAGCTTTCTTT. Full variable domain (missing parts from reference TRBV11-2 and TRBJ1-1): EAGVAQSPRYKIIEKRQSVAFWCNPISGHATLYWYQQILGQGPKLLIQFQNNGVVDDSQLPKDRFSAERLKGVDSTLKIQPAKLEDSAVYLCASRSTGQQSTEAFFGQGTRLTVV.

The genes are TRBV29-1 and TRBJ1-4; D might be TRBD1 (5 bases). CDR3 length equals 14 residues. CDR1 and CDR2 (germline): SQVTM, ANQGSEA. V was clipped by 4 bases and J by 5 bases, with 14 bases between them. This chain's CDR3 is CSVARRVPNEKLFF. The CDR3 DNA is TGCAGCGTTGCTCGCAGGGTTCCAAATGAAAAACTGTTTTTT.

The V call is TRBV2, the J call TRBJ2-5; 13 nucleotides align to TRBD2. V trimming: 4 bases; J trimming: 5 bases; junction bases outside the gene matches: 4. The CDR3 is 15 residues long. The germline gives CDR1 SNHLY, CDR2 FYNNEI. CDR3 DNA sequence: TGTGCCAGCAGTGCACTAGCGGGGGGGCCGGAGACCCAGTACTTC. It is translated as CASSALAGGPETQYF. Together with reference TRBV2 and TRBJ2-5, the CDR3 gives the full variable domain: EPEVTQTPSHQVTQMGQEVILRCVPISNHLYFYWYRQILGQKVEFLVSFYNNEISEKSEIFDDQFSVERPDGSNFTLKIRSTKLEDSAMYFCASSALAGGPETQYFGPGTRLLVL.

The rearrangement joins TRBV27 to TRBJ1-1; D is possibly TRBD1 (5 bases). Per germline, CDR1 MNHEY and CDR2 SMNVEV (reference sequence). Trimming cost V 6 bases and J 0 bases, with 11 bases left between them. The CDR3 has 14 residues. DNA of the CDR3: TGTGCCAGCAGCTGGCGACAGTTGAACACTGAAGCTTTCTTT. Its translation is CASSWRQLNTEAFF.

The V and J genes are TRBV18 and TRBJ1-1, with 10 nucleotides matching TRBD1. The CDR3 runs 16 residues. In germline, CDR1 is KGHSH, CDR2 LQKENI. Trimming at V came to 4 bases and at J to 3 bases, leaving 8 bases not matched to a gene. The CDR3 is CASSQNGQGVHTEAFF. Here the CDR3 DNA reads TGTGCCAGCTCACAAAACGGACAGGGGGTACACACTGAAGCTTTCTTT.

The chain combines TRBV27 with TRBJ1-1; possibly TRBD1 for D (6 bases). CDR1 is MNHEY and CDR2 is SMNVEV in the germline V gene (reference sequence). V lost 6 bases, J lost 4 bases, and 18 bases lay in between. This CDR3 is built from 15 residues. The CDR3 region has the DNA TGTGCCAGCAGAGTGGATGCGGGACAACTCACTGAAGCTTTCTTT. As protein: CASRVDAGQLTEAFF.